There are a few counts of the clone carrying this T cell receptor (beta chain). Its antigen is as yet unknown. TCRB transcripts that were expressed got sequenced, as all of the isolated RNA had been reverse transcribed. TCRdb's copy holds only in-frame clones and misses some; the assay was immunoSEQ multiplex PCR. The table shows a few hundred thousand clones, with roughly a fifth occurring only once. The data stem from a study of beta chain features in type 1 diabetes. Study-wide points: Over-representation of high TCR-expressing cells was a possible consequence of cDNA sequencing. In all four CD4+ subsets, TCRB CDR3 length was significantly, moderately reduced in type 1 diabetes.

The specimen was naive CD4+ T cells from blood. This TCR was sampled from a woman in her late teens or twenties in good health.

The CDR3 is CASSTRGRGTEAFF. DNA for the CDR3: TGTGCCAGCAGTACCCGGGGCAGGGGAACTGAAGCTTTCTTT. The chain carries TRBV2 and TRBJ1-1; a possible D gene is TRBD1 (6 bases). CDR1 and CDR2 from the germline V gene are SNHLY and FYNNEI. The V end lost 5 bases, the J end lost 5 bases, and 15 bases lay between the germline ends. This CDR3 comprises 14 residues.